These 32 T cell receptor beta chains share one sample of origin, sequenced in a study of blood T cell repertoires in COVID-19. The method was immunoSEQ multiplex PCR; TCRdb's version includes in-frame clones alone and lacks a portion of them. The profile covers around 300,000 clones, with roughly nine tenths appearing a single time and roughly 1.8% taken by the ten largest. Sample: PBMCs or T cells enriched from blood (not recorded which). The receptors shown here come from a woman aged 55 to 70 who had recovered from COVID-19.

V usage is TRBV28 and J usage is TRBJ2-5, with TRBD1 matching over 7 bases. This CDR3 has 14 residues. Germline loops: CDR1 MDHEN, CDR2 SYDVKM. J was trimmed by 7 bases and V by 3 bases; bases with no gene match: 8. The CDR3 sequence: CASSLDSPGGTQYF. CDR3 bases: TGTGCCAGCAGTTTGGACAGTCCAGGGGGGACCCAGTACTTC.

This clone was seen a handful of times. The rearrangement uses TRBV10-3 and TRBJ2-1, with D tentatively TRBD2 (6 bases). Trimming shortened V by 8 bases and J by 5 bases, and 13 bases separated the two germline ends. This CDR3 has 13 amino acids. Germline loops: CDR1 ENHRY, CDR2 SYGVKD. The CDR3 DNA reads TGTGCCATCGGCGGAGGGCCCGACAATGAGCAGTTCTTC. Protein: CAIGGGPDNEQFF.

The CDR3 DNA follows: TGCAGCGTTGTCAGGACACTTCGGAGTGGCTACACCTTC. Protein sequence: CSVVRTLRSGYTF. The rearrangement joins TRBV29-1 to TRBJ1-2; D perhaps matches TRBD1 (5 bases). CDR1 is SQVTM, CDR2 ANQGSEA, per germline. The ends were cut back, 4 bases at V and 7 bases at J, with 16 bases in the middle. This CDR3 is built from 13 residues.

This chain links TRBV28 with TRBJ2-1, with 14 bases aligning to TRBD2. This CDR3 spans 17 amino acids. Germline CDR1 and CDR2: MDHEN and SYDVKM. V shed 3 bases and J 9 bases; nucleotides not matched to a gene: 10. The CDR3 DNA follows: TGTGCCAGCAGTTTTTCCCTCGGACTAGCGGGAGGAATTGAGCAGTTCTTC. Its protein product is CASSFSLGLAGGIEQFF.

This clone was detected only a few times. In nucleotides, the CDR3 is TGTGCCAGCAGTTTATCGGGCAGGGATGGCTACACCTTC. It specifies CASSLSGRDGYTF. This rearrangement joins TRBV27 to TRBJ1-2; weak D call: TRBD1 (5 bases). Trimming stripped 0 bases from V and 6 bases from J, with 8 bases between. Germline CDR1 reads MNHEY; CDR2 reads SMNVEV (reference sequence). The CDR3 has 13 amino acids.

The rearrangement joins TRBV2 to TRBJ1-1; 10 positions match TRBD1. CDR1 and CDR2 from the germline V gene are SNHLY and FYNNEI. This CDR3 comprises 15 residues. With 7 bases clipped from V and 7 bases from J, the junction kept 12 bases outside the gene matches. In DNA, the CDR3 is TGTGCCAGCACCCTCGATGGGGGACAGGGGAGTGAAGCTTTCTTT. This translates into CASTLDGGQGSEAFF.

The chain couples TRBV9 to TRBJ1-1, with D perhaps matching TRBD1 (6 bases). Germline assignment: CDR1 SGDLS and CDR2 YYNGEE. This CDR3 spans 14 amino acids. Trimming removed 3 bases from V and 0 bases from J, with 9 bases in between. DNA for the CDR3: TGTGCCAGCAGCGGAGGACAGCTGAACACTGAAGCTTTCTTT. Protein sequence: CASSGGQLNTEAFF.

The J gene is TRBJ2-7, the V gene TRBV19; D perhaps matches TRBD1 (5 bases). CDR1 is LNHDA, CDR2 SQIVND, per germline (reference sequence). Trimming cost V 0 bases and J 6 bases, with 12 bases left between them. This CDR3 comprises 14 residues. The CDR3 region is CASSIDRRGGEQYF. The CDR3 region has the DNA TGTGCCAGTAGTATAGATAGAAGGGGTGGCGAGCAGTACTTC.

The chain recombines TRBV5-8 with TRBJ2-7, with D possibly matching TRBD1 (5 bases). V lost 1 base and J 6 bases, leaving 8 bases between the germline ends. In germline, CDR1 is SGHTS, CDR2 YDEGEE. The CDR3 runs to 12 residues. CDR3 DNA sequence: TGTGCCAGCAGCTTGACAGGCCCCGAGCAGTACTTC. Protein product: CASSLTGPEQYF.

This chain uses TRBV7-9 with TRBJ1-2, with D possibly being TRBD1 (6 bases). CDR1 and CDR2 (germline): SEHNR, FQNEAQ (reference sequence). V dropped 7 bases and J dropped 2 bases, with 14 bases sitting between them. This CDR3 comprises 14 residues. The CDR3 coding sequence is TGTGCCAGCACCACCCCAGGGGCAAACTATGGCTACACCTTC. This translates into CASTTPGANYGYTF.

The chain links TRBV5-1 to TRBJ2-7, with D possibly matching TRBD1 (6 bases). This CDR3 region has 13 residues. V was cut by 2 bases and J by 2 bases, with 8 bases left in between. CDR1 SGHRS and CDR2 YFSETQ come from the germline V gene. This CDR3 is CASSFGQTYEQYF. The CDR3 nucleotides read TGCGCCAGCAGCTTCGGACAGACCTACGAGCAGTACTTC.

The gene calls are TRBV6-6 and TRBJ1-1, with D maybe TRBD1 (6 bases). Trimming took off 2 bases at V and 5 bases at J, with 15 bases between the two ends. CDR3 length: 15 amino acids. CDR1 and CDR2 (germline): MNHNY, SVGAGI (reference sequence). The CDR3 sequence is CASSYTLTGRTEAFF. As DNA, the CDR3 is TGTGCCAGCAGTTACACATTGACAGGACGGACTGAAGCTTTCTTT.

This clone was found once. The J gene is TRBJ2-7, the V gene TRBV9; D is unresolved. Germline values: CDR1 SGDLS, CDR2 YYNGEE. The CDR3 has 14 amino acids. V lost 3 bases and J 0 bases, leaving 10 bases between the germline ends. CDR3 loop: CASSGNYYSYEQYF. CDR3 sequence (DNA): TGTGCCAGCAGCGGTAATTACTACTCCTACGAGCAGTACTTC.

The gene calls are TRBV5-1 and TRBJ1-6; 7 bases line up with TRBD1. CDR1 SGHRS and CDR2 YFSETQ come from the germline V gene. This CDR3 has 15 amino acids. V shed 3 bases, J shed 10 bases, and the junction held 10 bases outside the gene matches. Here the CDR3 reads CASSWGTDLKSPLHF. As DNA, the CDR3 is TGCGCCAGCAGCTGGGGGACAGATCTCAAATCACCCCTCCACTTT.

This clone has only one observation. Here the CDR3 DNA reads TGTGCCATCAGTGAGACAGCGGGGGGGCCATACACCGGGGAGCTGTTTTTT. It codes for CAISETAGGPYTGELFF. The chain recombines TRBV10-3 with TRBJ2-2; 10 positions agree with TRBD2. Looked up from germline, CDR1 is ENHRY and CDR2 is SYGVKD. V lost 2 bases to trimming and J lost 3 bases; unmatched junction nucleotides: 6. CDR3 length: 17 amino acids.

The genes are TRBV9 and TRBJ2-3, with 11 bases identical to TRBD2. Trimming took 4 bases from V and 3 from J; bases not matched to a gene: 7. Germline V lookup: CDR1 SGDLS, CDR2 YYNGEE. The CDR3 is made up of 16 amino acids. The CDR3 DNA sequence: TGTGCCAGCAGCCCCGTGACTAGCGGGGTTACAGATACGCAGTATTTT. Protein product: CASSPVTSGVTDTQYF.

The chain recombines TRBV7-9 with TRBJ2-2; D is possibly TRBD1 (6 bases). Germline assignment: CDR1 SEHNR and CDR2 FQNEAQ (reference sequence). V was cut by 2 bases and J by 1 base, with 11 bases left in between. The CDR3 consists of 16 residues. This chain's CDR3 is CASSLPPTGNTGELFF. CDR3 DNA: TGTGCCAGCAGCTTACCGCCGACAGGGAACACCGGGGAGCTGTTTTTT.

This chain links TRBV4-1 with TRBJ2-4; no clear D. Germline V gives CDR1 MGHRA, CDR2 YSYEKL. The CDR3 has 16 amino acids. V shed 1 base and J shed 0 bases, with 10 bases lying between them. CDR3 sequence (DNA): TGCGCCAGCAGCCAAGGCCCCCCAGTAGCCAAAAACATTCAGTACTTC. Translating it yields CASSQGPPVAKNIQYF.

Concerning this clone itself: Other nucleotide sequences in the sample specify the same CDR3. The V gene is TRBV28, the J gene TRBJ1-2; D unresolved. Germline assignment: CDR1 MDHEN and CDR2 SYDVKM. V dropped 3 bases and J dropped 3 bases, with 8 bases sitting between them. This CDR3 is built from 13 residues. For the CDR3, the DNA is TGTGCCAGCAGTTTGTACAGCTACTATGGCTACACCTTC. Amino acids: CASSLYSYYGYTF.

V is TRBV7-9 and J is TRBJ1-1, with TRBD1 as a possible D gene (5 bases). The CDR3 loop spans 15 amino acids. Germline assignment: CDR1 SEHNR and CDR2 FQNEAQ (reference sequence). V lost 4 bases, J lost 4 bases, and 16 bases lay in between. The CDR3 loop reads CASSSLGVGGTEAFF. In DNA form, the CDR3 reads TGTGCCAGCAGCTCGCTGGGGGTCGGGGGCACTGAAGCTTTCTTT.

This sequence joins TRBV27 and TRBJ2-4; TRBD2 might be the D (5 bases). Germline V lookup: CDR1 MNHEY, CDR2 SMNVEV (reference sequence). CDR3 length equals 15 residues. Deletions cut 5 bases from V and 2 bases from J, with 13 bases between. This chain's CDR3 is CASSGSRETKNIQYF. CDR3 bases: TGTGCCAGCAGTGGGTCGAGGGAAACCAAAAACATTCAGTACTTC.

V and J are TRBV5-8 and TRBJ1-4, with D perhaps matching TRBD1 (5 bases). Looked up from germline, CDR1 is SGHTS and CDR2 is YDEGEE. The CDR3 is 16 amino acids. The V gene lost 4 bases and the J gene lost 11 bases, with 24 bases spanning the gap. CDR3 nucleotides: TGTGCCAGCAGCGAAACCCTGACAGCTTCTTTGGGGAAACTGTTTTTT. Protein product: CASSETLTASLGKLFF.

The chain is built from TRBV30 and TRBJ1-3; 7 positions match TRBD1. V dropped 5 bases and J dropped 7; count of bases not matched to a gene: 5. The germline CDR1 and CDR2 sequences are GTSNPN and SVGIG (reference sequence). This CDR3 has 12 amino acids. DNA of the CDR3: TGTGCCTGGCGACAGGGCTTTAACACCATATATTTT. Translation: CAWRQGFNTIYF.

J is TRBJ2-7 and V is TRBV30; 7 bases are shared with TRBD2. This CDR3 is 14 amino acids long. Germline lookup yields CDR1 GTSNPN and CDR2 SVGIG (reference sequence). V was pared by 6 bases and J by 2 bases, with 10 bases of the junction left unmatched. The DNA for the CDR3 is TGTGCCTGCGGCGTCGGACTAGAACCCTACGAGCAGTACTTC. Translation gives CACGVGLEPYEQYF.

The genes are TRBV29-1 and TRBJ1-3; D gene uncertain. The V gene lost 3 bases and the J gene lost 3 bases, with 3 bases spanning the gap. Germline V gene sequence: CDR1 SQVTM, CDR2 ANQGSEA. The CDR3 covers 11 residues. The CDR3 region has the DNA TGCAGCGTTGACAGTGGAAACACCATATATTTT. Protein: CSVDSGNTIYF.

The rearrangement links TRBV18 to TRBJ2-6; the D gene is possibly TRBD1 (6 bases). Trimming cost V 3 bases and J 0 bases, with 6 bases left between them. Germline values: CDR1 KGHSH, CDR2 LQKENI. There are 15 residues in the CDR3. The CDR3 sequence: CASSPDSSGANVLTF. CDR3 nucleotide sequence: TGTGCCAGCTCACCGGACAGCTCTGGGGCCAACGTCCTGACTTTC.

This clone showed up just once. The chain is built from TRBV6-5 and TRBJ2-3; 9 bases map to TRBD1. CDR1 is MNHEY and CDR2 is SVGAGI in the germline V gene. The V gene end was trimmed by 5 bases and the J gene end by 6 bases; junction bases not matched to a gene: 9. This CDR3 is built from 15 residues. The CDR3 reads CASSPQDRGGDTQYF. The CDR3 nucleotides are TGTGCCAGCAGTCCGCAGGACAGGGGTGGGGATACGCAGTATTTT.

Note on this clone: This CDR3 is also generated by other DNA sequences in the sample. The chain recombines TRBV18 with TRBJ1-1; possible D gene TRBD1, 5 bases. Trimming left V 2 bases short and J 1 base short, with 5 bases between. The germline gives CDR1 KGHSH, CDR2 LQKENI. This CDR3 contains 13 residues. For the CDR3, the DNA is TGTGCCAGCTCACCAGGACAGAACACTGAAGCTTTCTTT. As protein: CASSPGQNTEAFF.

A word on this clone: Other DNA sequences in the sample encode the same CDR3. The chain joins TRBV28 to TRBJ1-6; no reliable D call. V lost 5 bases, J lost 0 bases, and 8 bases lay in between. Per the germline V gene, CDR1 is MDHEN and CDR2 is SYDVKM. The CDR3 is made up of 15 amino acids. CDR3 region: CASSPGSSYNSPLHF. The CDR3 DNA reads as TGTGCCAGCAGTCCAGGAAGCTCCTATAATTCACCCCTCCACTTT.

V and J are TRBV7-3 and TRBJ1-6; no reliable D call. The CDR3 loop spans 14 amino acids. Between the trimmed V and J ends, which lost 2 bases and 7 bases, there was a span of 9 bases. Germline V CDR1 and CDR2: SGHTA, FQGTGA. The CDR3 region has the DNA TGTGCCAGCAGCTTAGCCGAACTAAATTCACCCCTCCACTTT. The encoded protein is CASSLAELNSPLHF.

This chain uses TRBV5-8 with TRBJ2-3, with TRBD2 identical over 7 bases. J was trimmed by 2 bases and V by 4 bases; bases with no gene match: 4. CDR1 is SGHTS and CDR2 is YDEGEE in the germline V gene. The CDR3 length is 14 residues. The CDR3 region is CASSETSSTDTQYF. Here the CDR3 DNA reads TGTGCCAGCAGCGAGACTAGCTCCACAGATACGCAGTATTTT. Full variable domain (remainder filled in from reference TRBV5-8 and TRBJ2-3): EAGVTQSPTHLIKTRGQQATLRCSPISGHTSVYWYQQALGLGLQFLLWYDEGEERNRGNFPPRFSGRQFPNYSSELNVNALELEDSALYLCASSETSSTDTQYFGPGTRLTVL.

The CDR3 loop is CASTAGGEETQYF. CDR3 nucleotides: TGTGCCAGCACGGCAGGGGGAGAAGAGACCCAGTACTTC. This chain uses TRBV28 with TRBJ2-5, with 7 bases that match TRBD1. Per the germline V gene, CDR1 is MDHEN and CDR2 is SYDVKM. The CDR3 is made up of 13 amino acids. The V and J ends lost 7 bases and 3 bases, in that order; junction bases with no gene match: 5.